These 10 T cell receptor beta chains came from one sample sequenced in a study of T-cell reconstitution after alpha-beta-depleted transplantation in children. Unique molecular identifiers were incorporated into the prepared TCRbeta library. TCRdb itself ran the PCR reads through MiXCR, one entry per CDR3 protein. The data show about 200,000 distinct CDR3 sequences, 5.5% to 7% seen once. This specimen consisted of PBMCs, obtained before TCRalphabeta/CD19-depleted stem cell transplant. These receptors originate from a girl in the first two years of life with combined immunodeficiency, due to receive a stem cell transplant.

Regarding this clonotype: Since a much larger clone is just one base distant, this may be a read error. The V gene is TRBV29-1, the J gene TRBJ2-4; D ambiguous. Germline V gene lookup returns CDR1 SQVTM and CDR2 ANQGSEA. The CDR3 has 13 residues. V shed 4 bases and J shed 8 bases, with 15 bases lying between them. In DNA form, the CDR3 reads TGCAGCGTTGTGGGAAGACTGGGCTACATTCAGTACTTC. Its translation: CSVVGRLGYIQYF.

This clonotype came up many times. The V and J genes are TRBV18 and TRBJ2-7; 15 nucleotides align to TRBD2. V was pared by 4 bases and J by 0 bases, with 4 bases of the junction left unmatched. Per the germline V gene, CDR1 is KGHSH and CDR2 is LQKENI. The CDR3 length is 17 residues. The CDR3: CASSLGTSGRFSYEQYF. The CDR3 coding sequence is TGTGCCAGCTCACTCGGGACTAGCGGGAGGTTCTCCTACGAGCAGTACTTC.

There are many counts of this clonotype. This chain links TRBV5-1 with TRBJ2-1; 16 bases line up with TRBD2. This CDR3 has 19 amino acids. With 3 bases clipped from V and 4 bases from J, the junction kept 10 bases outside the gene matches. The germline CDR1 and CDR2 sequences are SGHRS and YFSETQ. Here the CDR3 reads CASSSDSGLAGGNYNEQFF. The CDR3 region has the DNA TGCGCCAGCAGCTCGGACTCGGGACTAGCGGGAGGGAATTACAATGAGCAGTTCTTC.

This clonotype was counted only a few times. This chain uses TRBV9 with TRBJ1-2; no clear D. This CDR3 has 14 residues. V dropped 0 bases and J dropped 4 bases, with 10 bases sitting between them. Germline V gene data show CDR1 as SGDLS and CDR2 as YYNGEE. The CDR3 DNA reads TGTGCCAGCAGCGTAGTCCCCGCTAGCTATGGCTACACCTTC. Translating it yields CASSVVPASYGYTF.

This clonotype was observed many times. V gene TRBV11-1 combines with J gene TRBJ2-1, with 8 bases fitting TRBD2. After removal of 0 bases from V and 2 bases from J, the junction contained 12 bases not matched to a gene. The CDR3 length is 19 residues. The V gene's germline CDR1 is SGHAT and CDR2 FQDESV (reference sequence). The DNA for the CDR3 is TGTGCCAGCAGCTTAGCAACAACCACTAGCGGCTCTACCTACAATGAGCAGTTCTTC. Protein product: CASSLATTTSGSTYNEQFF.

This clonotype has only one observation. This sequence may be a read error, since a much larger clone differs from it by one base. The chain links TRBV7-6 to TRBJ2-3; 8 bases agree with TRBD2. The CDR3 loop spans 14 amino acids. Germline CDR1 is SGHVS and CDR2 is FNYEAQ. The CDR3 sequence is CASGLAGQTDTQYF. CDR3 nucleotides: TGTGCCAGCGGCTTAGCGGGGCAAACAGATACGCAGTATTTT.

This clonotype was counted many times. The chain links TRBV29-1 to TRBJ1-1; possibly TRBD1 for D (5 bases). The length of the CDR3 is 13 residues. Trimming stripped 7 bases from V and 10 bases from J, with 22 bases between. Germline V gives CDR1 SQVTM, CDR2 ANQGSEA. The CDR3 DNA sequence: TGCAGCGAAAACAGAGCCGGGACCCCAAGAGCTTTCTTT. Translation: CSENRAGTPRAFF.

Many counts were recorded for this clonotype. The chain employs TRBV28 and TRBJ1-1; tentatively, D is TRBD1 (5 bases). CDR1 and CDR2 (germline): MDHEN, SYDVKM. With 3 bases removed from V and 7 bases from J, the gap between germline ends came to 12 bases. The CDR3 length is 13 residues. In nucleotides, the CDR3 is TGTGCCAGCAGTTTTTATGGGCAGGGTGAAGCTTTCTTT. Its translation is CASSFYGQGEAFF.

This clonotype was seen ten or more times. As DNA, the CDR3 is TGTGCCAGCAGCCAAGAGGGGACAGGCCACTTCTACGAGCAGTACTTC. Translated: CASSQEGTGHFYEQYF. This chain uses TRBV14 with TRBJ2-7, with TRBD1 matching 8 bases. Germline V gives CDR1 SGHDN, CDR2 FVKESK. The trim removed 0 bases at V and 3 bases at J, leaving 7 bases unmatched. CDR3 length equals 16 residues.

J is TRBJ1-2 and V is TRBV5-1; D is unclear. The CDR3 is 17 amino acids. The V and J ends lost 4 bases and 1 base respectively, with 20 bases between them. Germline V lookup: CDR1 SGHRS, CDR2 YFSETQ. The CDR3 nucleotides are TGCGCCAGCAGCCTCGAAGGGCAGCATCCAATTAACTATGGCTACACCTTC. Amino acids: CASSLEGQHPINYGYTF.